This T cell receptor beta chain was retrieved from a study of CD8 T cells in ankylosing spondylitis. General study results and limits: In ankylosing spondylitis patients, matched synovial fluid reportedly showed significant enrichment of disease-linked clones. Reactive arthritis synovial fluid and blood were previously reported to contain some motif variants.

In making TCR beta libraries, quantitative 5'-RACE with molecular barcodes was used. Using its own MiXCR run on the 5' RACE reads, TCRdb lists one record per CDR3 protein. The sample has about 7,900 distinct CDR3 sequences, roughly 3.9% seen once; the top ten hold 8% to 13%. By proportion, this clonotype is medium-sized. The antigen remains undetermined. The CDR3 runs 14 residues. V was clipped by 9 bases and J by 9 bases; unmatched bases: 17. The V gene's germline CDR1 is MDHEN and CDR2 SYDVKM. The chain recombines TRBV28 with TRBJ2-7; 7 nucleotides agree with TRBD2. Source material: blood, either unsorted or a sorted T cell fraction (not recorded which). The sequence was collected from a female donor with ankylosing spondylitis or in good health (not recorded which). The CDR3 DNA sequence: TGTGCCAGGCGGTCGAAGCGGGGTGCGTTTGGGCAGTACTTC. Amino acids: CARRSKRGAFGQYF.